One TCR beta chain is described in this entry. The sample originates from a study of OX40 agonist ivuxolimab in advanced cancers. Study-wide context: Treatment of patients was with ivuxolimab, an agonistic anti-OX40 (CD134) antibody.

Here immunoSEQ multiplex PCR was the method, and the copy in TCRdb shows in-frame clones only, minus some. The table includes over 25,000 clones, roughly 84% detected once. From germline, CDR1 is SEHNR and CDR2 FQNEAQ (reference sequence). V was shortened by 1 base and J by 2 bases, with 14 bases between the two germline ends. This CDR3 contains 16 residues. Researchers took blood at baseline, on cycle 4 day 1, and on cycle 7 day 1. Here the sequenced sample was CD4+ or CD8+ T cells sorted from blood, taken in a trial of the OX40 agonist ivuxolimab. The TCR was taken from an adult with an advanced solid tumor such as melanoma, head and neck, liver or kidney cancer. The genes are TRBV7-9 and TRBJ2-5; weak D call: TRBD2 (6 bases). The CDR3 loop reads CASSLVGGFYQETQYF. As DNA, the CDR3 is TGTGCCAGCAGCTTAGTTGGGGGGTTCTATCAAGAGACCCAGTACTTC.